A single sample is the source of the 23 T cell receptor beta chains below, sequenced in a study of a mutant IDH1 vaccine in newly diagnosed glioma. No cognate antigen is known for these TCRs. This table comes from immunoSEQ multiplex PCR, and its TCRdb copy is limited to in-frame clones, with some not included. The sample lists tens of thousands of clones; 70% to 85% were seen once. The time point: week 11, during vaccination. Doses of 300 ug of mutant IDH1 20-mer peptide were given with topical imiquimod. The starting material was PBMCs, obtained from a glioma patient whose treatment included an IDH1 peptide vaccine. The receptors were gathered from a man aged 40-49 years with glioma.

The V gene is TRBV11-1, the J gene TRBJ2-1, with no clear D. Trimming left V 2 bases short and J 0 bases short, with 11 bases between. Germline CDR1 is SGHAT and CDR2 is FQDESV (reference sequence). The CDR3 spans 16 residues. For the CDR3, the DNA is TGTGCCAGCAGCTTATTCCTCGGAAGCTCCTACAATGAGCAGTTCTTC. It yields the protein CASSLFLGSSYNEQFF.

The chain carries TRBV11-2 and TRBJ2-3; 12 bases map to TRBD2. With V trimmed by 5 bases and J by 4 bases, 4 bases remained unmatched. Germline CDR1 reads SGHAT; CDR2 reads FQNNGV. The CDR3 has 15 amino acids. The CDR3 is CASSITSGRPDTQYF. Written as DNA, the CDR3 is TGTGCCAGCAGCATAACTAGCGGGAGGCCAGATACGCAGTATTTT.

The rearrangement uses TRBV5-1 and TRBJ2-5; the D is unclear. In germline, CDR1 is SGHRS, CDR2 YFSETQ. The CDR3 totals 15 residues. V dropped 2 bases and J dropped 4 bases, with 15 bases sitting between them. The CDR3 DNA is TGCGCCAGCAGCTTCTCGTCGTCGATTGTAGAGACCCAGTACTTC. Translation gives CASSFSSSIVETQYF.

This chain links TRBV4-1 with TRBJ1-1; perhaps TRBD1 as D (5 bases). V lost 4 bases and J 11 bases, leaving 17 bases between the germline ends. Germline CDR1 is MGHRA and CDR2 is YSYEKL. The CDR3 runs 13 residues. As DNA, the CDR3 is TGCGCCAGCAGCCGAAAGGGACCCAACGGGGCTTTCTTT. Translated, it gives CASSRKGPNGAFF.

The chain links TRBV4-1 to TRBJ1-5, with 8 bases matching TRBD1. The germline CDR1 and CDR2 sequences are MGHRA and YSYEKL. The V and J ends lost 1 base and 0 bases, in that order; junction bases with no gene match: 14. This CDR3 has 20 residues. CDR3 amino acids: CASSQALRTGRLYSNQPQHF. Written as DNA, the CDR3 is TGCGCCAGCAGCCAAGCCCTCCGGACAGGGAGATTGTATAGCAATCAGCCCCAGCATTTT.

The genes are TRBV5-1 and TRBJ2-1; TRBD2 matches 8 bases. This CDR3 region has 16 residues. Germline V lookup: CDR1 SGHRS, CDR2 YFSETQ. The J segment lost 6 bases and the V segment lost 0 bases, leaving 8 bases of the junction unmatched. CDR3 amino acids: CASSLAGGRNVNEQFF. The CDR3 nucleotides are TGCGCCAGCAGCTTGGCCGGCGGGAGGAATGTCAATGAGCAGTTCTTC.

The chain links TRBV30 to TRBJ2-2; D uncertain. The CDR3 is 13 residues long. V lost 3 bases, J lost 8 bases, and 13 bases lay in between. Germline assignment: CDR1 GTSNPN and CDR2 SVGIG (reference sequence). CDR3 amino acids: CAWSRLIGGELFF. The CDR3 region has the DNA TGTGCCTGGAGCCGTTTGATAGGAGGGGAGCTGTTTTTT.

J is TRBJ1-1 and V is TRBV27; 7 bases are a match to TRBD1. Germline V CDR1 and CDR2: MNHEY, SMNVEV (reference sequence). CDR3 length: 14 residues. V lost 3 bases and J lost 6; bases outside the gene matches: 7. The CDR3 here is CASSFRGASAEAFF. CDR3 DNA sequence: TGTGCCAGCAGTTTCAGGGGGGCGTCCGCTGAAGCTTTCTTT.

J is TRBJ2-7 and V is TRBV7-9; D tentatively reads TRBD1 or TRBD2 (5 bases each). The V gene lost 3 bases and the J gene lost 4 bases, with 22 bases spanning the gap. The germline gives CDR1 SEHNR, CDR2 FQNEAQ (reference sequence). The CDR3 extends over 17 amino acids. The CDR3 reads CASSFLGVRDPLYEQYV. The DNA for the CDR3 is TGTGCCAGCAGCTTTTTGGGCGTGAGGGACCCTCTATACGAGCAGTACGTC.

The chain employs TRBV5-1 and TRBJ1-2, with 10 bases lining up with TRBD1. The germline CDR1 and CDR2 sequences are SGHRS and YFSETQ. The J segment lost 3 bases and the V segment lost 4 bases, leaving 3 bases of the junction unmatched. The CDR3 runs 14 residues. Here the CDR3 reads CASSGTGADYGYTF. CDR3 bases: TGCGCCAGCAGCGGGACAGGGGCGGACTATGGCTACACCTTC.

J is TRBJ1-4 and V is TRBV6-1; D gene unclear. The CDR3 runs to 16 residues. The V and J ends lost 3 bases and 3 bases respectively, with 14 bases between them. Germline CDR1 reads MNHNS; CDR2 reads SASEGT. CDR3 bases: TGTGCCAGCAGTGACCCCGCAGGTGGGTCTAATGAAAAACTGTTTTTT. Its translation: CASSDPAGGSNEKLFF.

CDR3 sequence (DNA): TGTGCCAGCAGCCAGACCGGGACAGGCTCTGGGGCCAACGTCCTGACTTTC. As protein: CASSQTGTGSGANVLTF. The chain uses TRBV4-2 and TRBJ2-6; 8 nucleotides match TRBD1. V was pared by 3 bases and J by 0 bases, with 4 bases of the junction left unmatched. CDR1 and CDR2 (germline): LGHNA, YNFKEQ. This CDR3 spans 17 amino acids.

The count of this clone is one. The chain couples TRBV2 to TRBJ2-1, with a weak D call TRBD2 (6 bases). The germline V gene encodes CDR1 SNHLY and CDR2 FYNNEI. The V gene lost 11 bases and the J gene lost 7 bases, with 21 bases spanning the gap. CDR3 size: 14 residues. This CDR3 is CADGGMGPGNEQFF. For the CDR3, the DNA is TGTGCCGATGGAGGGATGGGGCCAGGGAATGAGCAGTTCTTC.

This clone has just a few counts. The chain is built from TRBV7-9 and TRBJ2-1, with 7 positions matching TRBD2. Germline V gene sequence: CDR1 SEHNR, CDR2 FQNEAQ (reference sequence). The CDR3 is 15 amino acids. After removal of 2 bases from V and 6 bases from J, the junction contained 7 bases not matched to a gene. As DNA, the CDR3 is TGTGCCAGCAGCTTACGAGCGGGATGGTCCAATGAGCAGTTCTTC. It translates to CASSLRAGWSNEQFF.

The chain combines TRBV5-1 with TRBJ2-5; 13 bases are shared with TRBD2. Germline CDR1 is SGHRS and CDR2 is YFSETQ. With V trimmed by 4 bases and J by 5 bases, 2 bases remained unmatched. The CDR3 loop spans 14 amino acids. The CDR3 bases are TGCGCCAGCAGCCTGGGACTAGCGGGGGAGACCCAGTACTTC. Its translation is CASSLGLAGETQYF.

The genes are TRBV15 and TRBJ1-4; D is unresolved. The CDR3 extends over 16 amino acids. Germline V CDR1 and CDR2: LNHNV, YYDKDF (reference sequence). Trimming pared 1 base from V and 4 bases from J, leaving 13 bases between. CDR3: CATSRAAAEFNEKLFF. DNA for the CDR3: TGTGCCACCAGCAGAGCGGCAGCGGAATTTAATGAAAAACTGTTTTTT. Together with reference TRBV15 and TRBJ1-4, the CDR3 gives the full variable domain: DAMVIQNPRYQVTQFGKPVTLSCSQTLNHNVMYWYQQKSSQAPKLLFHYYDKDFNNEADTPDNFQSRRPNTSFCFLDIRSPGLGDTAMYLCATSRAAAEFNEKLFFGSGTQLSVL.

This clone was seen only once. The chain employs TRBV27 and TRBJ1-1; D remains ambiguous. CDR3 length: 15 residues. The V gene's germline CDR1 is MNHEY and CDR2 SMNVEV (reference sequence). Trimming took 8 bases from V and 4 from J, leaving 20 bases between them. The CDR3 region has the DNA TGTGCCAGCGCCAAGACGGCGGGTCGGAGCACTGAAGCTTTCTTT. Protein: CASAKTAGRSTEAFF.

The chain carries TRBV25-1 and TRBJ1-2; D may be TRBD1 (5 bases). V lost 6 bases and J 2 bases, leaving 13 bases between the germline ends. CDR1 is MGHDK and CDR2 is SYGVNS in the germline V gene. CDR3 size: 14 residues. As DNA, the CDR3 is TGTGCCAGCAGCTTGGGGCAGGACAACTATGGCTACACCTTC. It codes for CASSLGQDNYGYTF.

This clone occurred once. The chain carries TRBV6-1 and TRBJ2-3; D call uncertain. From germline, CDR1 is MNHNS and CDR2 SASEGT. V lost 7 bases and J 0 bases, leaving 14 bases between the germline ends. CDR3 size: 15 residues. The CDR3 region has the DNA TGTGCCAGCAAGGGCGTGGTCCCTAGCACAGATACGCAGTATTTT. Translated: CASKGVVPSTDTQYF.

Here the CDR3 reads CASHQTAGGAYNEQFF. The CDR3 region has the DNA TGTGCCAGCCACCAAACAGCGGGAGGGGCCTACAATGAGCAGTTCTTC. This sequence joins TRBV19 and TRBJ2-1; TRBD2 agrees at 10 bases. Germline V gene lookup returns CDR1 LNHDA and CDR2 SQIVND (reference sequence). J gave up 2 bases and V 9 bases, and 10 bases lay outside the gene matches. This CDR3 has 16 amino acids.

There are a few counts of this clone. The V and J genes are TRBV5-6 and TRBJ1-1; 8 nucleotides align to TRBD1. In germline, CDR1 is SGHDT, CDR2 YYEEEE. V shed 4 bases, J shed 5 bases, and the junction held 13 bases outside the gene matches. CDR3 length: 16 amino acids. The CDR3 region is CASSQDRVSGFTEAFF. In DNA form, the CDR3 reads TGTGCCAGCAGCCAGGACAGGGTGAGCGGTTTTACTGAAGCTTTCTTT.

This clone was seen only a few times. CDR3 sequence (DNA): TGCAGCGTTGAAGACTTTCAGGGGGCGGACAGCAATCAGCCCCAGCATTTT. The encoded protein is CSVEDFQGADSNQPQHF. V usage is TRBV29-1 and J usage is TRBJ1-5; TRBD1 agrees at 8 bases. Trimming at V came to 0 bases and at J to 1 base, leaving 8 bases not matched to a gene. Germline V CDR1 and CDR2: SQVTM, ANQGSEA. This CDR3 contains 17 residues.

The J gene is TRBJ2-2, the V gene TRBV27; no definite D call. This CDR3 is 14 amino acids long. Germline V gives CDR1 MNHEY, CDR2 SMNVEV (reference sequence). V shed 0 bases and J shed 7 bases, with 9 bases lying between them. CDR3 nucleotides: TGTGCCAGCAGTTTATCCCGGTGGGTCGGGGAGCTGTTTTTT. It translates to CASSLSRWVGELFF.